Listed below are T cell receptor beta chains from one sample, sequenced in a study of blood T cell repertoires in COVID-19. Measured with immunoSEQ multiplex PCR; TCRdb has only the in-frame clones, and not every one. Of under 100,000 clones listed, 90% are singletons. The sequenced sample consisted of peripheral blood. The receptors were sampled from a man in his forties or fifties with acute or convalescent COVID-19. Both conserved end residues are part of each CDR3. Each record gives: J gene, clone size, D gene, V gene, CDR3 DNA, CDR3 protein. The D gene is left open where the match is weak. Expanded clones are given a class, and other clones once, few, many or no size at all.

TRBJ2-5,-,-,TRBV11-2,TGTGCCAGCAGCTTAGAGGCAGGGGTCGGGGAGACCCAGTACTTC,CASSLEAGVGETQYF
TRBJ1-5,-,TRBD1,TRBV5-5,TGTGCCAGCAGCTTTTCACAGGGGGGCAATCAGCCCCAGCATTTT,CASSFSQGGNQPQHF
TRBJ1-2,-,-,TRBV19,TGTGCCAGTAGACAGGAGACTTATGGCTACACCTTC,CASRQETYGYTF
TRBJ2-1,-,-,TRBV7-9,TGTGCCAGCAGCTTGACAGTGGAGCAGTTCTTC,CASSLTVEQFF
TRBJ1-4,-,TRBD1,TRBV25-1,TGTGCCAGCAGTGAGGGACAGAGTAATGAAAAACTGTTTTTT,CASSEGQSNEKLFF
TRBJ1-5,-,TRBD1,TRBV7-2,TGTGCCAGCAGTAGACAGGGTAATCAGCCCCAGCATTTT,CASSRQGNQPQHF
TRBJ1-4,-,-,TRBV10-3,TGTGCCATCGGGAGGGCGGGGAATGCTGGGGAACTGTTTTTT,CAIGRAGNAGELFF
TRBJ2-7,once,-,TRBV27,TGTGCCAGCAGTTTGCGAGGGCCGGGAGAGCAGTACTTC,CASSLRGPGEQYF
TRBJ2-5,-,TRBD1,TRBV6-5,TGTGCCAGCAGTTACTCCCTGACAGGGATAGGGGAGACCCAGTACTTC,CASSYSLTGIGETQYF
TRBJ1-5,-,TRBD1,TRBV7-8,TGTGCCAGCAGCGCACAGGGGGCGGGACAGCCCCAGCATTTT,CASSAQGAGQPQHF
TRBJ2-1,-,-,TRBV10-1,TGCGCCAGCAGGGTAGCGCCCGACAATGAGCAGTTCTTC,CASRVAPDNEQFF
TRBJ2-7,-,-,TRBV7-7,TGTGCCAGCAGCTTAGACCGGGGGTACGAGCAGTACTTC,CASSLDRGYEQYF
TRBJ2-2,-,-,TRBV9,TGTGCCAGCAGCCAGAGGAGGGGGCTGAACACCGGGGAGCTGTTTTTT,CASSQRRGLNTGELFF
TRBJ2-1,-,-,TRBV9,TGTGCCAGCAGCGGAACCGGGACACCCACCTACAATGAGCAGTTCTTC,CASSGTGTPTYNEQFF
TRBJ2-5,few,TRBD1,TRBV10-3,TGTGCCATCAGTGAGTCTGGACAGGGTCAAGAGACCCAGTACTTC,CAISESGQGQETQYF
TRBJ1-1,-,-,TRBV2,TGTGCCAGCAAGGTACAGGGCCCCCCAGAAGCTTTCTTT,CASKVQGPPEAFF
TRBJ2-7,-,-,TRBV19,TGTGCCAGCGGGGTTAGCTCCTACGAGCAGTACTTC,CASGVSSYEQYF
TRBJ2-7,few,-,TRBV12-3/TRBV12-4,TGTGCCAGCAGCCGGGACTTACCCTACGAGCAGTACTTC,CASSRDLPYEQYF
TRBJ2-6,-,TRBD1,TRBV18,TGTGCCAGCTCACCTACAGGGGCTGGGGCCAACGTCCTGACTTTC,CASSPTGAGANVLTF
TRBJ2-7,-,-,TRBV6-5,TGTGCCAGCAGTTACGAGGGGGCCTACGAGCAGTACTTC,CASSYEGAYEQYF
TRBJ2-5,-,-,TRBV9,TGTGCCAGCAGCGGGGAGGAGACCCAGTACTTC,CASSGEETQYF
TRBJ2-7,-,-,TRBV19,TGTGCCAGTAGTCCCGCCGGGGACGAGCAGTACTTC,CASSPAGDEQYF
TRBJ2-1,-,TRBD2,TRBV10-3,TGTGCCATCAGTGCAGTAAGCGGGAGGGCCGGGGGGGCTAATGAGCAGTTCTTC,CAISAVSGRAGGANEQFF
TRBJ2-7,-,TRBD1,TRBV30,TGTGCCTGGAAAACCGGGACAGGGCCCTACGAGCAGTACTTC,CAWKTGTGPYEQYF
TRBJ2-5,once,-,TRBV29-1,TGCAGCGTCGGAACAGGGTATCAAGAGACCCAGTACTTC,CSVGTGYQETQYF
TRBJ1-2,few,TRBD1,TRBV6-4,TGTGCCAGCAGTGACTCGACAGGGGGTTATGGCTACACCTTC,CASSDSTGGYGYTF
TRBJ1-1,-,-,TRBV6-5,TGTGCCAGCAGATTCGTCGGGATGAACACTGAAGCTTTCTTT,CASRFVGMNTEAFF
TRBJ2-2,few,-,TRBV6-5,TGTGCCAGCAGTACACCCGGGGAGCTGTTTTTT,CASSTPGELFF
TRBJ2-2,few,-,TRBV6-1,TGTGCCAGCAGTGAAGTGACGGGAGTCACCACCGGGGAGCTGTTTTTT,CASSEVTGVTTGELFF
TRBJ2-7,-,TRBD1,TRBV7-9,TGTGCCAGCAGCTTAGGAGGGACAGGGGATTACGAGCAGTACTTC,CASSLGGTGDYEQYF
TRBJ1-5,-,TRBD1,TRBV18,TGTGCCAGCTCACCTGACAGGGATCAGCCCCAGCATTTT,CASSPDRDQPQHF
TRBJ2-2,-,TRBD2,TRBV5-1,TGCGCCAGCAGCAAACGGACTAGCGGGAGGGCCGGACCCGGGGAGCTGTTTTTT,CASSKRTSGRAGPGELFF
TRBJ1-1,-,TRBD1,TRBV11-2,TGTGCCAGCAGCTGGGGACAGGGGACCACTGAAGCTTTCTTT,CASSWGQGTTEAFF
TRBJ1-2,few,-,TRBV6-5,TGTGCCAGCAGTTACTCGATTTGGGAGTCCTATGGCTACACCTTC,CASSYSIWESYGYTF
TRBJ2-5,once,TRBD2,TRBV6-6,TGTGCCAGCAGTTCGACTAGCGGGCATTACCAAGAGACCCAGTACTTC,CASSSTSGHYQETQYF
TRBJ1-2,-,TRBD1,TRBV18,TGTGCCAGCTCCGAACAGGGGGACGGGTTCTATGGCTACACCTTC,CASSEQGDGFYGYTF
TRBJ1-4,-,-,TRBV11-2,TGTGCCAGCAGCTTAGACGGGACAACGGAAAAACTGTTTTTT,CASSLDGTTEKLFF
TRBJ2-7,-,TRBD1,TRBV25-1,TGTGCCAGCAGCCCAGGGGGCTCCTACGAGCAGTACTTC,CASSPGGSYEQYF
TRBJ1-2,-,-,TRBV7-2,TGTGCCAGCAGCTTAGGGCAGGGGCCCTCTAACTATGGCTACACCTTC,CASSLGQGPSNYGYTF
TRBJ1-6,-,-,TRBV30,TGTGCCTGGAGTATCCTCGGGGGTGATAATTCACCCCTCCACTTT,CAWSILGGDNSPLHF